This TCR beta chain was captured in a study of spatial heterogeneity in lung cancer. Specified time point: blood at routine non-recurrence follow-up after resection. V gave up 0 bases and J gave up 4 bases, with 10 bases separating them. The CDR3 loop spans 14 amino acids. Germline V gene sequence: CDR1 MNHEY, CDR2 SMNVEV (reference sequence). This clonotype was recorded many times. Unique molecular identifiers tagged every individual TCR cDNA molecule. TCRdb analysed the 5' RACE reads with MiXCR anew, one entry per CDR3 protein. Of around 44,000 distinct CDR3 sequences listed, 8% to 11% are singletons.

The sample in question was PBMCs, obtained at follow-up. This TCR derives from a female donor with early-stage non-small cell lung cancer. The chain has TRBV27 and TRBJ2-7, with unresolved D. The CDR3 sequence is CASSLSFLSYEQYF. The CDR3 DNA is TGTGCCAGCAGTTTATCGTTCTTGTCGTACGAGCAGTACTTC.